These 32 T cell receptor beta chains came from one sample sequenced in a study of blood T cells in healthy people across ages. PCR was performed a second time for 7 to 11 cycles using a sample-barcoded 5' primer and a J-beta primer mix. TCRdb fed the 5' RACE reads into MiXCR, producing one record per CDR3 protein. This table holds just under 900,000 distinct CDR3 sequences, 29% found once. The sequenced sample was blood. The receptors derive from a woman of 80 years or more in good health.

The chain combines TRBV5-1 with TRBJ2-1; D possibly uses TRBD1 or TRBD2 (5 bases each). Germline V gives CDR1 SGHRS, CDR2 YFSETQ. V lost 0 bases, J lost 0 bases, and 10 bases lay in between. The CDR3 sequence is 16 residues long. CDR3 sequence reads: CASSLVTGHSYNEQFF. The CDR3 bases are TGCGCCAGCAGCTTGGTTACGGGGCACTCCTACAATGAGCAGTTCTTC.

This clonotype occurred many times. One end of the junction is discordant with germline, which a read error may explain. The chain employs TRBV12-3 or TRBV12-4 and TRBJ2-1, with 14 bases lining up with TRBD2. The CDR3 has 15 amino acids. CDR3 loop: CASRLTSGGGNEQFF. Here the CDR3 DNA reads TGCGCCAGCAGATTGACTAGCGGGGGGGGCAATGAGCAGTTCTTC.

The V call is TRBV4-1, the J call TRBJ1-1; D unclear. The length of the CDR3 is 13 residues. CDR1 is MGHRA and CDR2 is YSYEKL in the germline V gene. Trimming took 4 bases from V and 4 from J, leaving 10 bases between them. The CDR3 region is CASSPTLITEAFF. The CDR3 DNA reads TGCGCCAGCAGCCCAACTCTTATCACTGAAGCTTTCTTT.

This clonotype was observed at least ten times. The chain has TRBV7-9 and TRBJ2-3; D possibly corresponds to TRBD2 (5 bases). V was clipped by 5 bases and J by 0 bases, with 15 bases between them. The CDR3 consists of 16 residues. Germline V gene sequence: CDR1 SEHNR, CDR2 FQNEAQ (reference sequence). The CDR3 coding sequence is TGTGCCAGCAGCATGCTTTTGGGAGCTAGCACAGATACGCAGTATTTT. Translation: CASSMLLGASTDTQYF.

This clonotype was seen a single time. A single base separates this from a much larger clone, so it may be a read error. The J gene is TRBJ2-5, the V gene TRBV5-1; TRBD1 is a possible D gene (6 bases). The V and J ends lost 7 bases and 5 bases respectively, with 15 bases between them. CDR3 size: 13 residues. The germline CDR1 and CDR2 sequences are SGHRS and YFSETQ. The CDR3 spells CASLDSAPETQYF. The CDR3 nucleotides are TGCGCCAGCCTGGACAGCGCCCCGGAGACCCAGTACTTC.

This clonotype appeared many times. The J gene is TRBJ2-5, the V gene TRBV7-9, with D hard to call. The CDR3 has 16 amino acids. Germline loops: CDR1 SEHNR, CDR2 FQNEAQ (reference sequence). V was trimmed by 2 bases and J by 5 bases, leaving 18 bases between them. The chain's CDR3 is CASSLTQQSLGETQYF. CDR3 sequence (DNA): TGTGCCAGCAGCTTAACCCAGCAATCTCTAGGGGAGACCCAGTACTTC.

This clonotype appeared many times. CDR3 protein: CASSESSTGGGRETQYF. CDR3 DNA: TGTGCCAGCAGCGAATCAAGCACAGGGGGCGGTCGAGAGACCCAGTACTTC. The chain is built from TRBV5-4 and TRBJ2-5, with TRBD1 matching 9 bases. V trimming: 4 bases; J trimming: 4 bases; junction bases outside the gene matches: 14. CDR3 length: 17 amino acids. CDR1 SGHNT and CDR2 YYREEE come from the germline V gene (reference sequence).

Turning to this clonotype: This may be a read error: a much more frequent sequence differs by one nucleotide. The CDR3, as DNA: TGTACCAGGATGCCGGGCCCAGGAAAACTGTTTTTT. It yields the protein CTRMPGPGKLFF. The genes are TRBV6-4 and TRBJ1-4; the D is unclear. Germline CDR1 is MRHNA and CDR2 is SNTAGT. The CDR3 totals 12 residues.

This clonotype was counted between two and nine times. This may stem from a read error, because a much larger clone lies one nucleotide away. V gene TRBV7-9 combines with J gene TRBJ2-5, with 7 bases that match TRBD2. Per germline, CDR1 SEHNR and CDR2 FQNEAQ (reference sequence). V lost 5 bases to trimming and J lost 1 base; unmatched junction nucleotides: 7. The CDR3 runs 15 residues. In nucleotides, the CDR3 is TGTGCCAGCAGCATACACGCGGGGGTCCAAGAGACCCAGTACTTC. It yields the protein CASSIHAGVQETQYF. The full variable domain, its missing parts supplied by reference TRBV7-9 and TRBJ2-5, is DTGVSQNPRHKITKRGQNVTFRCDPISEHNRLYWYRQTLGQGPEFLTYFQNEAQLEKSRLLSDRFSAERPKGSFSTLEIQRTEQGDSAMYLCASSIHAGVQETQYFGPGTRLLVL.

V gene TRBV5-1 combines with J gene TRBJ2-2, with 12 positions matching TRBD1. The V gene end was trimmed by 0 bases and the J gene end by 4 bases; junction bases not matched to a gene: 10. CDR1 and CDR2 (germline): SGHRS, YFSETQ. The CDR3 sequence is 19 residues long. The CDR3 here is CASSLAIGTGGAGTGELFF. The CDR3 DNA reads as TGCGCCAGCAGCTTGGCCATAGGGACAGGGGGCGCGGGCACCGGGGAGCTGTTTTTT.

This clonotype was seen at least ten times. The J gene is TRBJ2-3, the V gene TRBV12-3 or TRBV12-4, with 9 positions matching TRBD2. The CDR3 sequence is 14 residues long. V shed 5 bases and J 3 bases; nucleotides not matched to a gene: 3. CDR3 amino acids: CASSPGLATDTQYF. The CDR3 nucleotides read TGTGCCAGCAGTCCGGGACTAGCAACAGATACGCAGTATTTT.

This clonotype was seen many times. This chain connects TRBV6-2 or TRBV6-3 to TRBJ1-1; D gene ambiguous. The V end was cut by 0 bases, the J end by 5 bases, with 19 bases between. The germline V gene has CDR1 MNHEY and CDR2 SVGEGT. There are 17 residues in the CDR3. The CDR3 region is CASSYSPHVTPGTEAFF. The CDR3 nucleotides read TGTGCCAGCAGTTACTCACCCCACGTAACCCCTGGAACTGAAGCTTTCTTT.

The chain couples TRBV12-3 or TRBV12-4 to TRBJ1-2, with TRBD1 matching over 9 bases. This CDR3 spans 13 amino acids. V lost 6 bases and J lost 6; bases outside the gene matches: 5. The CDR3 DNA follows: TGTGCCAGCAGGTCTACAGGGGGCAATGGCTACACCTTC. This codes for CASRSTGGNGYTF.

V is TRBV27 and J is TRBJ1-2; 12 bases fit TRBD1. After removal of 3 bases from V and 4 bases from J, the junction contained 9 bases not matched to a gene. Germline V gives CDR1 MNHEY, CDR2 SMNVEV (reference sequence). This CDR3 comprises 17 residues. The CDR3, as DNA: TGTGCCAGCAGTTTGCAGGGGACAGGGGGCAAGACCTATGGCTACACCTTC. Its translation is CASSLQGTGGKTYGYTF.

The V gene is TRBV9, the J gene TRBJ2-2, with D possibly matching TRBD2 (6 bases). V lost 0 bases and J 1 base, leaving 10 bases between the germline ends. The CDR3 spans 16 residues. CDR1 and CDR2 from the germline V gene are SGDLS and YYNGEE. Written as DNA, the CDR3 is TGTGCCAGCAGCGTAGGGGGGAGGCAGAACACCGGGGAGCTGTTTTTT. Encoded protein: CASSVGGRQNTGELFF.

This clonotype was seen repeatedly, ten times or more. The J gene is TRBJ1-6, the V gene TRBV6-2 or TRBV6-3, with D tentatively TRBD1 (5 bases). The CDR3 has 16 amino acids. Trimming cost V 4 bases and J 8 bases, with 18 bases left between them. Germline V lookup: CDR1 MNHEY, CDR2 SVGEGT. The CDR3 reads CASSSNIRQTDSPLHF. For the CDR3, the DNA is TGTGCCAGCAGTTCCAATATTCGACAGACCGATTCACCCCTCCACTTT.

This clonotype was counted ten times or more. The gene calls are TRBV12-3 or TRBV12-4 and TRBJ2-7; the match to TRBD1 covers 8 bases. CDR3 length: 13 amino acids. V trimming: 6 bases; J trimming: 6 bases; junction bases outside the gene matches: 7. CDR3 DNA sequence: TGTGCCAGCAGACCGGACAGGGTGGGCGAGCAGTACTTC. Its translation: CASRPDRVGEQYF.

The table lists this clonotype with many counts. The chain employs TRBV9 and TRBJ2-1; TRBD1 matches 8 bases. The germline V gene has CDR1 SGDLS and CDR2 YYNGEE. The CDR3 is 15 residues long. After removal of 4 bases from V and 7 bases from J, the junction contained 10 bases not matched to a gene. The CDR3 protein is CASSKGQGAGNEQFF. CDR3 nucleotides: TGTGCCAGCAGCAAAGGCCAGGGGGCGGGGAATGAGCAGTTCTTC.

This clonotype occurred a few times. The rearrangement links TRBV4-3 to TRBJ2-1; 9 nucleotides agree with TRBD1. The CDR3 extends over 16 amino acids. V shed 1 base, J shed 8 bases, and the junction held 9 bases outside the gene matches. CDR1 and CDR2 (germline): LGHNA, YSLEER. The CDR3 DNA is TGCGCCAGCAGCCAAGTATCCGGGACAGGGAGGGATGAGCAGTTCTTC. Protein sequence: CASSQVSGTGRDEQFF.

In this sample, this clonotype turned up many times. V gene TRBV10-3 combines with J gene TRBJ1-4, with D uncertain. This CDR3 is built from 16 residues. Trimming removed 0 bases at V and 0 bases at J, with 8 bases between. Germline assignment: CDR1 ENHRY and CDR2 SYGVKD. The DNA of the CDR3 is TGTGCCATCAGTGAGTCAGCCGCTTCAACTAATGAAAAACTGTTTTTT. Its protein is CAISESAASTNEKLFF.

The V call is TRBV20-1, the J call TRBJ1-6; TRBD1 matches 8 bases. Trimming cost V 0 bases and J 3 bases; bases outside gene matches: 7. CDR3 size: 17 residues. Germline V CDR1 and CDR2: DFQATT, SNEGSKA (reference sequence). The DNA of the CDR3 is TGCAGTGCTAGAGACCCCGGAACAGGGGGCTATAATTCACCCCTCCACTTT. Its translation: CSARDPGTGGYNSPLHF.

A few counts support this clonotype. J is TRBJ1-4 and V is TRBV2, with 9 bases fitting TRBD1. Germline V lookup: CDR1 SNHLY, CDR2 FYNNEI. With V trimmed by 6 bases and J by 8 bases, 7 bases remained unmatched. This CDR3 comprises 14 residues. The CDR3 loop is CASRQGQGNEKLFF. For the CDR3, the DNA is TGTGCCAGCAGGCAGGGACAGGGTAACGAAAAACTGTTTTTT.

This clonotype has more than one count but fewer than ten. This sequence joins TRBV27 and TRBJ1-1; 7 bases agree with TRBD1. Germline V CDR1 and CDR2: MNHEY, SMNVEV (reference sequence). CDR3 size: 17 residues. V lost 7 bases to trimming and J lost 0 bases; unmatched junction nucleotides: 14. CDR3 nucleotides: TGTGCCAGCACCTTAAAGGGGGCACCCTCCATGAACACTGAAGCTTTCTTT. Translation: CASTLKGAPSMNTEAFF.

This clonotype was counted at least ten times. CDR3 nucleotides: TGTGCCAGCAACGAAAGCCCGGGGGCGTTTGGGGCCAACGTCCTGACTTTC. Its protein product is CASNESPGAFGANVLTF. The chain links TRBV7-9 to TRBJ2-6; D may be TRBD1 or TRBD2 (6 bases each). Trimming removed 7 bases from V and 3 bases from J, with 19 bases in between. The CDR3 extends over 17 amino acids. Germline loops: CDR1 SEHNR, CDR2 FQNEAQ (reference sequence).

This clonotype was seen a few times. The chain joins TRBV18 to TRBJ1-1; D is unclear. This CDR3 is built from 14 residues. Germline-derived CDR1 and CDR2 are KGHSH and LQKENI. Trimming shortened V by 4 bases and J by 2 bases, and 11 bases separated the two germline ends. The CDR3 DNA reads TGTGCCAGCTCACTGGCAAGTTATAACACTGAAGCTTTCTTT. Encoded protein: CASSLASYNTEAFF.

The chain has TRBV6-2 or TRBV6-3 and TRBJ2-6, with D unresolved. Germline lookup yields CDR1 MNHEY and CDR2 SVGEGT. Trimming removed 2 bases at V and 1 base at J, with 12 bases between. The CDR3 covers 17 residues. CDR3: CASSYGPGGSGANVLTF. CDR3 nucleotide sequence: TGTGCCAGCAGTTACGGGCCTGGCGGATCTGGGGCCAACGTCCTGACTTTC.

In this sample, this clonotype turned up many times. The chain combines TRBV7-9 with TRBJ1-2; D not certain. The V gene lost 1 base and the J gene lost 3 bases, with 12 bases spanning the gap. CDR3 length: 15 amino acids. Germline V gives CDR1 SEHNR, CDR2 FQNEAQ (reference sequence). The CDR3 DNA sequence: TGTGCCAGCAGCTTAGTTGCAGCGGCAGACTATGGCTACACCTTC. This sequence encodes CASSLVAAADYGYTF.

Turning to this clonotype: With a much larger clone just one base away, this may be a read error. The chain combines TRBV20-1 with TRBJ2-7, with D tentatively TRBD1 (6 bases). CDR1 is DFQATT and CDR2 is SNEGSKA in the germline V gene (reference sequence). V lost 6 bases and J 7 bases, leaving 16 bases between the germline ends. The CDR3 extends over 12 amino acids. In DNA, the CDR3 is TGCAGTGCCAAGTATACAGGGAATGAGCAGTACTTC. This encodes CSAKYTGNEQYF.

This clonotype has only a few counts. The CDR3 DNA reads as TGTGCCAGCACTACTAGGGGACTAGCGGGGGGAGGTCAGTTCTTC. It encodes CASTTRGLAGGGQFF. J is TRBJ2-1 and V is TRBV6-1, with 15 bases fitting TRBD2. The CDR3 is 15 residues long. CDR1 and CDR2 (germline): MNHNS, SASEGT. J lost 13 bases, V lost 7 bases, and 11 bases had no gene match.

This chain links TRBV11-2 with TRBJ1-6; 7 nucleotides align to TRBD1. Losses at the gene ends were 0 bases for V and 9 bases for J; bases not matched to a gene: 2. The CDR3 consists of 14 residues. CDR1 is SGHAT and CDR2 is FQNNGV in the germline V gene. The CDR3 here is CASSLEDRSSPLHF. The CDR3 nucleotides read TGTGCCAGCAGCTTAGAGGACAGGAGTTCACCCCTCCACTTT. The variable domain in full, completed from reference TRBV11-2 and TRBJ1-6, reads EAGVAQSPRYKIIEKRQSVAFWCNPISGHATLYWYQQILGQGPKLLIQFQNNGVVDDSQLPKDRFSAERLKGVDSTLKIQPAKLEDSAVYLCASSLEDRSSPLHFGNGTRLTVT.

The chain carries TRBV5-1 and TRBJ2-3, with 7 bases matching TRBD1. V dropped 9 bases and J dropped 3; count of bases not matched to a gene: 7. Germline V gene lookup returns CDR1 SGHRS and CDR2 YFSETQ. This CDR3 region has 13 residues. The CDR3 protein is CATSHRGTDTQYF. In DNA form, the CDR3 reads TGCGCCACCTCACACAGGGGAACAGATACGCAGTATTTT.

The DNA for the CDR3 is TGTGCCAGCAGCTTAGGCCTAATGAATGAGCAGTTCTTC. It yields the protein CASSLGLMNEQFF. This rearrangement joins TRBV11-2 to TRBJ2-1; D is ambiguous. CDR1 is SGHAT and CDR2 is FQNNGV in the germline V gene. Trimming removed 1 base at V and 7 bases at J, with 8 bases between. The length of the CDR3 is 13 residues.